The text below deals with one T cell receptor (beta chain). The antigen is undetermined. Trimming at V came to 1 base and at J to 4 bases, leaving 2 bases not matched to a gene. The CDR3 spans 15 residues. Germline V CDR1 and CDR2: LGHNA, YNFKEQ. Primers for the PCR totalled 60 Vbeta and 13 Jbeta. Method: immunoSEQ multiplex PCR; TCRdb's copy keeps in-frame clones and lacks some. Of some 89,000 clones detected, approximately 81% appear once; the ten largest clones hold over 7%. The source of the sample is a study of cytomegalovirus exposure and HLA in healthy donors. Broader study findings: Reports described diagnosis of cytomegalovirus status by the classifier as highly specific and sensitive. A later analysis found common viral pathogens apparently linked to several of the most significant clusters. Looking again later, the authors saw that most CMV-associated TCR beta chains seemed HLA-restricted. In the analysis, some V segments, TRBV6-2 and TRBV6-3 included, were excluded as indistinguishable.

The sequencing sample was made of PBMCs. The TCR was taken from a man aged 35-49 years in good health and CMV-seropositive. The gene calls are TRBV4-2 and TRBJ2-3; 10 nucleotides match TRBD2. This CDR3 reads CASSQASGSSDTQYF. The CDR3 nucleotides read TGTGCCAGCAGCCAAGCTAGCGGGAGCTCAGATACGCAGTATTTT.